Shown below are 27 T cell receptor beta chains from a single sample sequenced in a study of human T cells and chemical hapten exposure. Time point given: patch test 3, about 24 weeks after DPC sensitization. Treatment in this sample: therapeutic diphenylcyclopropenone sensitization with weekly scalp DPC. TCRdb re-analysed the RACE reads in MiXCR, keeping a single row per CDR3 protein. Here the sample spans 70,000 to 90,000 distinct CDR3 sequences, approximately 11% being singletons. Material: whole blood, obtained in connection with sensitization to the hapten diphenylcyclopropenone (DPC). These receptors all come from a woman aged 45-65 years with alopecia areata. Some clones in this sample may be carry-over from other donors' samples.

In its sample, this clonotype was seen many times. The chain carries TRBV3-1 and TRBJ1-3; D might be TRBD1 (6 bases). Germline assignment: CDR1 LGHDT and CDR2 YNNKEL (reference sequence). This CDR3 is 15 amino acids long. V was shortened by 0 bases and J by 4 bases, with 10 bases between the two germline ends. The CDR3 loop is CASSQDRGRGNTIYF. As DNA, the CDR3 is TGTGCCAGCAGCCAAGACAGGGGAAGGGGAAACACCATATATTTT.

This clonotype was found many times. This rearrangement joins TRBV12-5 to TRBJ1-5; D possibly corresponds to TRBD1 (5 bases). This CDR3 region has 15 residues. V lost 5 bases and J lost 3, with 14 bases in between. Germline-derived CDR1 and CDR2 are LGHNT and FRNRAP. The CDR3 loop is CASGLLQGPNQPQHF. In DNA form, the CDR3 reads TGTGCTAGTGGTCTACTGCAGGGACCCAATCAGCCCCAGCATTTT.

This clonotype was picked up many times. The rearrangement uses TRBV5-5 and TRBJ1-3, with D perhaps TRBD1 (5 bases). This CDR3 comprises 15 residues. V was clipped by 0 bases and J by 4 bases, with 11 bases between them. Germline lookup yields CDR1 SGHKS and CDR2 YYEKEE (reference sequence). Here the CDR3 DNA reads TGTGCCAGCAGCTTGGTGTTGGGGCACGGAAACACCATATATTTT. Translation: CASSLVLGHGNTIYF.

This clonotype was seen many times. The rearrangement links TRBV5-1 to TRBJ1-1, with TRBD1 matching over 11 bases. This CDR3 is built from 14 residues. Germline V gene data show CDR1 as SGHRS and CDR2 as YFSETQ. With V trimmed by 0 bases and J by 10 bases, 5 bases remained unmatched. CDR3 residues: CASSLGGQGAGAFF. CDR3 nucleotide sequence: TGCGCCAGCAGCTTGGGAGGACAGGGGGCAGGAGCTTTCTTT.

Only a few counts were recorded for this clonotype. V is TRBV18 and J is TRBJ1-1, with TRBD1 matching 7 bases. The junction had 11 bases not matched to a gene; V was cut back by 2 bases and J by 11 bases. CDR1 and CDR2 (germline): KGHSH, LQKENI. This CDR3 contains 14 residues. CDR3 nucleotides: TGTGCCAGCTCACCAGGGACAGACCCTTTGTGGGCTTTCTTT. It yields the protein CASSPGTDPLWAFF.

In its sample, this clonotype was seen a few times. This sequence joins TRBV3-1 and TRBJ1-6, with 9 bases matching TRBD1. The V gene's germline CDR1 is LGHDT and CDR2 YNNKEL (reference sequence). The CDR3 sequence is 15 residues long. V was pared by 3 bases and J by 9 bases, with 6 bases of the junction left unmatched. CDR3 protein: CASSQRTGASSPLHF. The CDR3 DNA reads TGTGCCAGCAGCCAGCGGACAGGGGCGAGTTCACCCCTCCACTTT.

This clonotype was picked up many times. This rearrangement joins TRBV12-5 to TRBJ2-4; D possibly corresponds to TRBD2 (6 bases). Germline V gene sequence: CDR1 LGHNT, CDR2 FRNRAP. Trimming took off 6 bases at V and 9 bases at J, with 12 bases between the two ends. This CDR3 contains 12 residues. DNA of the CDR3: TGTGCTAGTGGATCCGGGACTTCCATTCAGTACTTC. Protein product: CASGSGTSIQYF.

For this clonotype: This may stem from a read error, because a much larger clone lies one nucleotide away. The rearrangement joins TRBV6-2 or TRBV6-3 to TRBJ2-7; 10 bases line up with TRBD2. J gave up 6 bases and V 4 bases, and 12 bases lay outside the gene matches. This CDR3 region has 16 residues. Germline CDR1 is MNHEY and CDR2 is SVGEGT. The CDR3 spells CASSFSMLAGVFEQYF. CDR3 in DNA: TGTGCCAGCAGTTTCTCAATGCTAGCGGGAGTCTTCGAGCAGTACTTC.

This clonotype occurred a few times. The V and J genes are TRBV28 and TRBJ2-3; 11 bases fit TRBD2. CDR3 length: 15 amino acids. Germline trimming cut 6 bases from V and 4 bases from J; bases unmatched to any gene: 6. Germline CDR1 and CDR2: MDHEN and SYDVKM. The chain's CDR3 is CASRPTSGTPDTQYF. In nucleotides, the CDR3 is TGTGCCAGCAGACCGACTAGCGGGACCCCAGATACGCAGTATTTT.

Worth noting for this clonotype: This sequence may be a read error, since a much larger clone differs from it by one base. Lacking the conserved final phenylalanine or tryptophan, this CDR3 likely reflects a read error. The chain employs TRBV28 and TRBJ1-6; 8 bases are shared with TRBD1. The CDR3 is made up of 14 amino acids. Germline V gene data show CDR1 as MDHEN and CDR2 as SYDVKM. J gave up 10 bases and V 6 bases, and 8 bases lay outside the gene matches. The CDR3 DNA reads as TGTGCCAGCAGGGGGACAGGCGAGATCTCACCCCTCCACTGT. Its protein product is CASRGTGEISPLHC.

Details on this clonotype: This sequence may be a read error, since a much larger clone differs from it by one base. As the CDR3 is not closed by the conserved phenylalanine or tryptophan, this likely results from a read error. The chain couples TRBV10-3 to TRBJ2-7; D ambiguous. The CDR3 has 16 residues. The germline V gene has CDR1 ENHRY and CDR2 SYGVKD. Trimming stripped 3 bases from V and 0 bases from J, with 15 bases between. Here the CDR3 reads CAISDPLFSSSYEQYL. As DNA, the CDR3 is TGTGCCATCAGTGACCCTCTGTTTAGTAGCTCCTACGAGCAGTACCTC.

This clonotype has only a few counts. The CDR3 DNA is TGTGCCAGCACCGCCGGGACCGGAGCCTACGAGCAGTACTTC. It is translated as CASTAGTGAYEQYF. This chain uses TRBV12-3 or TRBV12-4 with TRBJ2-7; the D gene could be TRBD1 or TRBD2 (5 bases each). Deletions cut 7 bases from V and 2 bases from J, with 15 bases between. The CDR3 runs to 14 residues.

This clonotype was seen only a few times. This chain links TRBV18 with TRBJ2-3; 8 bases are a match to TRBD1. This CDR3 region has 15 residues. V was pared by 4 bases and J by 0 bases, with 3 bases of the junction left unmatched. The germline V gene has CDR1 KGHSH and CDR2 LQKENI. CDR3: CASSLGTGSTDTQYF. CDR3 in DNA: TGTGCCAGCTCACTAGGGACAGGTAGCACAGATACGCAGTATTTT. Full variable domain (missing parts from reference TRBV18 and TRBJ2-3): NAGVMQNPRHLVRRRGQEARLRCSPMKGHSHVYWYRQLPEEGLKFMVYLQKENIIDESGMPKERFSAEFPKEGPSILRIQQVVRGDSAAYFCASSLGTGSTDTQYFGPGTRLTVL.

This clonotype was seen at least ten times. The V call is TRBV27, the J call TRBJ2-3; D not certain. Germline CDR1 and CDR2: MNHEY and SMNVEV (reference sequence). Deletions cut 10 bases from V and 1 base from J, with 15 bases between. The CDR3 totals 14 residues. For the CDR3, the DNA is TGTGCCACCACACCTTCTGGCCGCACAGATACGCAGTATTTT. It is translated as CATTPSGRTDTQYF.

This clonotype was seen many times. This chain uses TRBV4-2 with TRBJ2-7, with D tentatively TRBD2 (6 bases). Germline CDR1 reads LGHNA; CDR2 reads YNFKEQ. The germline V and J ends were trimmed by 0 bases and 0 bases, with 15 bases remaining between them. The CDR3 extends over 17 amino acids. This CDR3 is CASSQDNSGKSSYEQYF. The CDR3 DNA reads as TGTGCCAGCAGCCAAGATAATAGCGGAAAAAGCTCCTACGAGCAGTACTTC.

This clonotype was recorded many times. The rearrangement joins TRBV4-2 to TRBJ2-5; tentative D call: TRBD2 (7 bases). The CDR3 is made up of 15 amino acids. Germline V gene sequence: CDR1 LGHNA, CDR2 YNFKEQ. V shed 0 bases and J shed 0 bases, with 8 bases lying between them. The CDR3 coding sequence is TGTGCCAGCAGCCAAGAAGGGGGGGACCAAGAGACCCAGTACTTC. Protein: CASSQEGGDQETQYF.

The rearrangement joins TRBV7-6 to TRBJ1-6; a weak D match, TRBD1 (5 bases). This CDR3 region has 15 residues. V was pared by 5 bases and J by 4 bases, with 12 bases between. The germline CDR1 and CDR2 sequences are SGHVS and FNYEAQ. The CDR3 bases are TGTGCCAGCAGCCTAGGGGACGGATATAATTCACCCCTCCACTTT. Translating gives CASSLGDGYNSPLHF.

V gene TRBV20-1 combines with J gene TRBJ2-1; 8 bases are a match to TRBD2. The CDR3 loop spans 14 amino acids. Trimming took 8 bases from V and 0 from J; bases not matched to a gene: 6. Germline values: CDR1 DFQATT, CDR2 SNEGSKA (reference sequence). Here the CDR3 reads CSSQSGSSYNEQFF. In nucleotides, the CDR3 is TGCAGTTCCCAAAGCGGGAGCTCCTACAATGAGCAGTTCTTC.

This clonotype was observed many times. The chain has TRBV27 and TRBJ1-5, with D possibly TRBD1 on 5 matching bases. The CDR3 contains 14 residues. The germline V gene has CDR1 MNHEY and CDR2 SMNVEV (reference sequence). The V and J ends lost 6 bases and 9 bases respectively, with 18 bases between them. In nucleotides, the CDR3 is TGTGCCAGCAGCCCTATAGGGGAGGGAGGGCCCCAGCATTTT. It translates to CASSPIGEGGPQHF.

This clonotype was observed at least ten times. This chain connects TRBV12-3 or TRBV12-4 to TRBJ1-3; TRBD1 is a possible D gene (5 bases). The germline V and J ends were trimmed by 5 bases and 4 bases, with 15 bases remaining between them. This CDR3 comprises 15 residues. The CDR3 sequence: CASSPGGVSGNTIYF. CDR3 nucleotide sequence: TGTGCCAGCAGTCCTGGGGGTGTCTCGGGAAACACCATATATTTT.

At least ten counts were recorded for this clonotype. V usage is TRBV11-2 and J usage is TRBJ1-6, with TRBD1 as a possible D gene (5 bases). Trimming shortened V by 1 base and J by 10 bases, and 23 bases separated the two germline ends. The CDR3 runs 18 residues. Germline loops: CDR1 SGHAT, CDR2 FQNNGV. The CDR3, as DNA: TGTGCCAGCAGCTTAGCGGGCGTGGGCGGCCAGGGCAGGTCACCCCTCCACTTT. Its protein product is CASSLAGVGGQGRSPLHF.

This clonotype was picked up many times. The CDR3 loop is CSVAGLAGEGTDTQYF. In nucleotides, the CDR3 is TGCAGCGTCGCCGGACTAGCGGGAGAAGGGACAGATACGCAGTATTTT. V and J are TRBV29-1 and TRBJ2-3; the match to TRBD2 covers 13 bases. V shed 6 bases and J 3 bases; nucleotides not matched to a gene: 9. The CDR3 consists of 16 residues. Germline CDR1 and CDR2: SQVTM and ANQGSEA.

This clonotype was counted many times. The junction departs from the called germline gene at one end, perhaps through a read error. V gene TRBV5-1 combines with J gene TRBJ2-7; D uncertain. This CDR3 contains 14 residues. The V gene's germline CDR1 is SGHRS and CDR2 YFSETQ. The CDR3 DNA sequence: TGCGCCAGCAGCCCCCGGGCGAGGCTTTACGGGCAGTACTTC. This gives the protein CASSPRARLYGQYF.

The chain links TRBV29-1 to TRBJ2-2; 11 positions agree with TRBD2. The CDR3 sequence is 16 residues long. Germline CDR1 reads SQVTM; CDR2 reads ANQGSEA. J was trimmed by 10 bases and V by 5 bases; bases with no gene match: 15. The CDR3 loop is CSVSDPTSGSGKELFF. As DNA, the CDR3 is TGCAGCGTTTCAGACCCAACTAGCGGGAGTGGTAAGGAGCTGTTTTTT.

This clonotype was counted many times. The chain carries TRBV19 and TRBJ1-5; D is possibly TRBD1 (6 bases). The CDR3 is made up of 13 amino acids. CDR1 is LNHDA and CDR2 is SQIVND in the germline V gene (reference sequence). V lost 6 bases and J 5 bases, leaving 11 bases between the germline ends. CDR3 DNA sequence: TGTGCCAGTAGCTCGGACAGAGATCAGCCCCAGCATTTT. Translating gives CASSSDRDQPQHF.

V is TRBV7-9 and J is TRBJ2-5, with D perhaps assigned TRBD1 or TRBD2 (5 bases each). V lost 1 base and J 2 bases, leaving 14 bases between the germline ends. The CDR3 is 16 residues long. CDR1 and CDR2 from the germline V gene are SEHNR and FQNEAQ (reference sequence). CDR3 nucleotide sequence: TGTGCCAGCAGCTTAGGGGGGTCCGGTGGGCAAGAGACCCAGTACTTC. Translating it yields CASSLGGSGGQETQYF.

This clonotype was recorded at least ten times. This sequence joins TRBV6-6 and TRBJ2-7; the match to TRBD2 covers 8 bases. The CDR3 totals 17 residues. The V gene's germline CDR1 is MNHNY and CDR2 SVGAGI (reference sequence). The trim removed 7 bases at V and 2 bases at J, leaving 16 bases unmatched. This chain's CDR3 is CASIHSGGRAGAYEQYF. The CDR3 DNA sequence: TGTGCCAGCATCCACTCGGGAGGGAGGGCCGGGGCCTACGAGCAGTACTTC.